This T cell receptor beta chain was recovered during a study of CD8 T cells in Susac syndrome (dated by TCRdb to between 2017 and 2020). About the study as a whole: Whether CD8+ T cell activation and differentiation in Susac syndrome was antigen driven was tested using repertoire sequencing. The study compared CD8+ T cell repertoire clonality among 12 healthy donors, around 14 Susac syndrome patients and 15 multiple sclerosis patients. General conclusions and limits of the study: The TCR sequencing and HLA analysis was acknowledged to have included a relatively small number of individuals.

Peripheral blood CD8+ and CD4+ T cells from healthy donors, Susac syndrome patients and multiple sclerosis patients were profiled using high-throughput TCR beta sequencing. Healthy donors were age- and sex-matched controls. Bulk CD8+ and CD4+ T cells were purified by magnetic negative isolation, while CD8+ TEMRA cells were enriched using FACS. Blood was drawn into EDTA tubes, processed within 24 hours, and PBMCs were isolated by density gradient centrifugation. PBMCs destined for TCR sequencing were cryopreserved in liquid nitrogen and later thawed in a 37 °C water bath. A purity of at least 90% was achieved for sorted or isolated CD4+, CD8+ and CD8+ TEMRA cells. With respect to this clonotype: No cognate antigen has been identified for it. No much larger clonotype is one base removed from it; base qualities were not supplied.

RNA was extracted using the RNeasy kit, and about 0.5 to 1 ug of the RNA was reverse transcribed with random hexamers. The immunoSEQ multiplex PCR assay, which covers 54 Vbeta and 13 Jbeta segments, was used to amplify TCR beta CDR3 regions. To correct PCR amplification bias, a synthetic template baseline was used for both primer optimization and computational correction. The source study handled its data this way. Only productive sequences were kept, with reads annotated to V, D and J genes according to IMGT and analyzed in immunoSEQ Analyzer. Clonality was computed as one minus Shannon entropy normalized by log2 of the number of productive unique sequences. For each patient and control, public and private clones were evaluated among the 100 most prevalent clones. Clones were defined as Susac-specific when absent from the healthy and MS cohorts, from 1052 published viral clones and from other ImmuneACCESS disease sequences. The public reads were quality trimmed at Q25 with fastp and then assembled into clones with MiXCR by TCRdb, keeping productive beta chains. Each CDR3 protein gets just one entry, which takes the most common genes and DNA from the rows behind it. These V and J calls rely on TCRdb rather than the paper's analysis. The sample table holds roughly 44,000 distinct CDR3 sequences, of which roughly 93% were seen once. The top ten clones comprise roughly 0.58% of the sample.

Sequences were obtained from CD8+ T cells from PBMCs. The sequence derives from a human donor in good health.

Read as DNA, the sequence is TGTGCCAGTAGCCCCCGAGAGTACAATGAGCAGTTCTTC. The translation is CASSPREYNEQFF. The rearrangement joined TRBV19 to TRBJ2-1; no D gene call is confident. The CDR3 covers 13 residues, taking in both the cysteine and the phenylalanine. Just CDR3 DNA is preserved here, 39 bases in frame from base 1. CDR1 LNHDA and CDR2 SQIVND are derived from the germline V gene (reference sequence). V and J lose 6 bases and 4 bases, and a span of 10 bases separates them.